This T cell receptor beta chain is drawn from a study of tumor-infiltrating lymphocytes in primary liver carcinoma. This CDR3 comprises 13 residues. Germline CDR1 and CDR2: SGHRS and YFSETQ. Of note for this clonotype: Relative to the germline gene, one junction end is altered; a read error may explain this.

Starting from approximately 0.45 ug of total RNA, TCR beta cDNA was produced with a primer in the constant region. Three nested multiplex PCR rounds of slightly modified ARM-PCR generated TCR beta libraries. The first two PCR rounds, roughly 10 cycles each, used TRBV1-TRBV30 forward primers and a C-beta reverse primer. TCRdb used MiXCR to reprocess the multiplex PCR reads, holding one entry per CDR3 protein. Here the sample spans more than 70,000 distinct CDR3 sequences, more than 65% being singletons. Bulk tissue was left unsorted, and RNA and DNA were co-extracted from 20-30 mg of it. Sequenced: liver tumor tissue from sampling region 1. Documented subset: tumor region T1, superior pole. The rearrangement uses TRBV5-1 and TRBJ1-2; 8 nucleotides line up with TRBD1. This sequence was found in a man between 35 and 55 years old with primary liver carcinoma and hepatitis B virus infection. For the CDR3, the DNA is TGTGTCAGCAGCCCGGACAGGGAGAACGGCTACACCTTC. Protein sequence: CVSSPDRENGYTF. Based on the CDR3 plus reference TRBV5-1 and TRBJ1-2, the full variable domain is KAGVTQTPRYLIKTRGQQVTLSCSPISGHRSVSWYQQTPGQGLQFLFEYFSETQRNKGNFPGRFSGRQFSNSRSEMNVSTLELGDSALYLCVSSPDRENGYTFGSGTRLTVV.